Sequencing of this T cell receptor beta chain was carried out in a study of graft-versus-host responses after intestinal transplantation. In the study overall: For around 3 years after anti-thymocyte globulin induction, all recipients took tacrolimus and steroids.

The germline CDR1 and CDR2 sequences are SGHAT and FQNNGV. The V gene lost 2 bases and the J gene lost 4 bases, with 10 bases spanning the gap. CDR3 length: 14 amino acids. Some clones are missing from TCRdb's copy, which holds only in-frame ones; the method was immunoSEQ multiplex PCR. Here the sample spans around 100,000 clones, roughly 87% being singletons. With respect to this clone: What it recognizes is unknown.

The clonotype comes from a human donor who received an intestinal transplant. The chain is built from TRBV11-2 and TRBJ2-3; D is uncertain. Sequences were derived from unstimulated CD4+ T cells sorted from spleen or lymph node cells, sampled before intestinal transplant. Here the CDR3 DNA reads TGTGCCAGCAGCTTATTCATCCGAGCAGATACGCAGTATTTT. Translated, it gives CASSLFIRADTQYF.